This TCR beta chain came from a study of shared clonotypes between healthy human individuals. This clone has just one count. Germline CDR1 and CDR2: SNHLY and FYNNEI. The CDR3 is 16 residues long. Trimming pared 3 bases from V and 4 bases from J, leaving 16 bases between. Some clones are missing from TCRdb's copy, which holds only in-frame ones; the method was immunoSEQ multiplex PCR. The sample holds 1.6 million or so clones, roughly 96% seen once. This TCR came from a man aged 25-40 years in good health. Specimen: naive CD4+ T cells sorted from blood. Regarding subset: CD45RA+ positively selected. The J gene is TRBJ1-5, the V gene TRBV2, with D perhaps TRBD1 (6 bases). CDR3 residues: CASSEIWGAGNQPQHF. DNA for the CDR3: TGTGCCAGCAGTGAGATCTGGGGGGCAGGGAATCAGCCCCAGCATTTT.